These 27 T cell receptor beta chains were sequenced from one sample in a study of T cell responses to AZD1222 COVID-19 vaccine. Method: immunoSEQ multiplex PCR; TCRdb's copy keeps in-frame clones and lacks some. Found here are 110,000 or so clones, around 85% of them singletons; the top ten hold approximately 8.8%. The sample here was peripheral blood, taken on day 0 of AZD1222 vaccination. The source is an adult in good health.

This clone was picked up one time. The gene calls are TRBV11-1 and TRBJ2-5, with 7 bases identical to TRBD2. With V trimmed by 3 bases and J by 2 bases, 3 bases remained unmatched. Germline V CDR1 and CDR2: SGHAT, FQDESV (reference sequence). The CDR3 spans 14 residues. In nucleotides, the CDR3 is TGTGCCAGCAGCTTCCCTAGCGGACAAGAGACCCAGTACTTC. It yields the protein CASSFPSGQETQYF.

The chain's CDR3 is CASSLGPASSGDRDNEQFF. CDR3 DNA sequence: TGTGCCAGCAGCTTGGGGCCCGCCTCTAGCGGCGACAGAGACAATGAGCAGTTCTTC. This chain uses TRBV5-4 with TRBJ2-1, with 7 bases lining up with TRBD2. This CDR3 spans 19 amino acids. Losses at the gene ends were 0 bases for V and 5 bases for J; bases not matched to a gene: 17. Per germline, CDR1 SGHNT and CDR2 YYREEE (reference sequence).

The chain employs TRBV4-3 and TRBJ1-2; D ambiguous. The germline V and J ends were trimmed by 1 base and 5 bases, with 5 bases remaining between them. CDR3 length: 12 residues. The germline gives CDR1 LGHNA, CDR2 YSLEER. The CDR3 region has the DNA TGCGCCAGCAGCCAAGGTGCATATGGCTACACCTTC. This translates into CASSQGAYGYTF.

DNA for the CDR3: TGTGCCAGCAGCGTAGTCGGCACTGGGGTCACTGAAGCTTTCTTT. Its translation is CASSVVGTGVTEAFF. This chain connects TRBV9 to TRBJ1-1; D is uncertain. There are 15 residues in the CDR3. Germline CDR1 SGDLS, CDR2 YYNGEE. Trimming removed 0 bases at V and 4 bases at J, with 13 bases between.

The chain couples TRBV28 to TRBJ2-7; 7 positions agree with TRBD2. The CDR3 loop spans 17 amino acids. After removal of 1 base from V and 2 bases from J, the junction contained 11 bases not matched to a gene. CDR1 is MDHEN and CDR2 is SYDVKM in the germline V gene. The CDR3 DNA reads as TGTGCCAGCAGTTTATCTTCAGCGGGACTGGGAACCTACGAGCAGTACTTC. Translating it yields CASSLSSAGLGTYEQYF. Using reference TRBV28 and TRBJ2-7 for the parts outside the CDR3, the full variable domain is DVKVTQSSRYLVKRTGEKVFLECVQDMDHENMFWYRQDPGLGLRLIYFSYDVKMKEKGDIPEGYSVSREKKERFSLILESASTNQTSMYLCASSLSSAGLGTYEQYFGPGTRLTVT.

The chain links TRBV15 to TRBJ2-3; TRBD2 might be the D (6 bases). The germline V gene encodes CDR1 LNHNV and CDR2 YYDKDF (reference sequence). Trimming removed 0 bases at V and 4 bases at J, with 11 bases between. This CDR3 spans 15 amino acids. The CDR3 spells CATSRDPGEADTQYF. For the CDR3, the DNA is TGTGCCACCAGCAGAGATCCGGGAGAGGCAGATACGCAGTATTTT.

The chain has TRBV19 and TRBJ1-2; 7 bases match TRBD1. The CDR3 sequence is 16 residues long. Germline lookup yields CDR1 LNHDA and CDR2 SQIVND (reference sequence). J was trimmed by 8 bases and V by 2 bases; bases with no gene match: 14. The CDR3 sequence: CASSIPTSYRGGGYTF. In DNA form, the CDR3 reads TGTGCCAGTAGTATACCGACAAGTTACAGGGGAGGAGGCTACACCTTC.

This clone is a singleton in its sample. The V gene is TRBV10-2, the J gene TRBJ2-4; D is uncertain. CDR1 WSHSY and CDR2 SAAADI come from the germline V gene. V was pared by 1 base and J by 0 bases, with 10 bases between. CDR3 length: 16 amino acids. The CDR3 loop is CASSEWRSLAKNIQYF. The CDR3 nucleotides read TGCGCCAGCAGTGAGTGGCGCTCTCTAGCCAAAAACATTCAGTACTTC.

The CDR3 DNA sequence: TGTGCCAGCAGTTACGGCCGGGGGCGCGGATATGGCTACACCTTC. Protein product: CASSYGRGRGYGYTF. The chain couples TRBV6-2 or TRBV6-3 to TRBJ1-2, with D perhaps TRBD1 (6 bases). CDR3 size: 15 residues. Trimming shortened V by 2 bases and J by 5 bases, and 15 bases separated the two germline ends. The V gene's germline CDR1 is MNHEY and CDR2 SVGEGT.

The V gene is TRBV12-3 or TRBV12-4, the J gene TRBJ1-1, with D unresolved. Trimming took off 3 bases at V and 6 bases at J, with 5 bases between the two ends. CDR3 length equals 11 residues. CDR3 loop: CASSLAPEAFF. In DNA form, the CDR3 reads TGTGCCAGCAGTTTGGCGCCTGAAGCTTTCTTT.

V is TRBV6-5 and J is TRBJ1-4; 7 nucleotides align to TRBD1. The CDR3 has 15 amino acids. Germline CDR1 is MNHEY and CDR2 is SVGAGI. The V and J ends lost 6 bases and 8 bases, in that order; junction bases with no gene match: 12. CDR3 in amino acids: CASSLQTGQYEKLFF. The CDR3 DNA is TGTGCCAGCAGCCTCCAGACAGGGCAGTACGAAAAACTGTTTTTT.

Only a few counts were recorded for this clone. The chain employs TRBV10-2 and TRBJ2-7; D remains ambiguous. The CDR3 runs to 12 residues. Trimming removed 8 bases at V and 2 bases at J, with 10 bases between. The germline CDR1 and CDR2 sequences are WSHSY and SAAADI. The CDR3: CASWDYPYEQYF. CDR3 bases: TGCGCCAGCTGGGATTATCCCTACGAGCAGTACTTC.

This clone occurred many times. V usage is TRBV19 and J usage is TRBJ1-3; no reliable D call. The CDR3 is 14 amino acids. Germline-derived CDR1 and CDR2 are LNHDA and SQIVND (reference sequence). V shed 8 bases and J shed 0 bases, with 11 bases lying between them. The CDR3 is CASAGPNSGNTIYF. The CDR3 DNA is TGTGCCAGTGCCGGACCAAACTCTGGAAACACCATATATTTT.

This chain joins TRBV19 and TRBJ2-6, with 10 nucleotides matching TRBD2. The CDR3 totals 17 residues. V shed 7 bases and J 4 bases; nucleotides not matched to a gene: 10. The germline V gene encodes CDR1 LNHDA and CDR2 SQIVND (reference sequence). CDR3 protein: CASIGLAGAGGANVLTF. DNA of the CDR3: TGTGCCAGTATAGGGCTAGCGGGAGCGGGAGGGGCCAACGTCCTGACTTTC.

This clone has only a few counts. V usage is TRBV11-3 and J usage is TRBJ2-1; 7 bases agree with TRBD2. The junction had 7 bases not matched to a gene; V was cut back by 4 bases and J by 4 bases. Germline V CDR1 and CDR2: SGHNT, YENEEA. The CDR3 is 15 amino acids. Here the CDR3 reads CASSSQVGGYNEQFF. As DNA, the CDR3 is TGTGCCAGCAGCTCCCAGGTGGGAGGGTACAATGAGCAGTTCTTC.

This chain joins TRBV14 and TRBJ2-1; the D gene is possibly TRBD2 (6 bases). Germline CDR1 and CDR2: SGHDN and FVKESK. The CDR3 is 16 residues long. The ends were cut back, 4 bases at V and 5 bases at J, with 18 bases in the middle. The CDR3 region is CASSPLGTSTHNEQFF. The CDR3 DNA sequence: TGTGCCAGCAGCCCGCTTGGGACTTCCACCCACAATGAGCAGTTCTTC.

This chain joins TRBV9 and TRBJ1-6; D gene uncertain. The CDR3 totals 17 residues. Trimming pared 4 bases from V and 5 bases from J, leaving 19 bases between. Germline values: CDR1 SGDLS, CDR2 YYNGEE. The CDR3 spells CASSPRTGSPHNSPLHF. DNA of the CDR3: TGTGCCAGCAGCCCCCGGACGGGATCCCCCCATAATTCACCCCTCCACTTT.

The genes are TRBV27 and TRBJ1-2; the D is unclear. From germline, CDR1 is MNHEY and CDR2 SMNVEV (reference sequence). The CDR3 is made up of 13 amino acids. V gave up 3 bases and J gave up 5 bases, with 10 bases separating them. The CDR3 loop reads CASSLRTGYGYTF. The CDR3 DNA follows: TGTGCCAGCAGTTTGAGGACGGGATATGGCTACACCTTC.

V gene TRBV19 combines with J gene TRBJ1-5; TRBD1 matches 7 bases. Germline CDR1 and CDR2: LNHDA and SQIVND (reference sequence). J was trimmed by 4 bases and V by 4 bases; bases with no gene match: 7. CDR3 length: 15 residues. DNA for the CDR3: TGTGCCAGTAGTAGGGCCGGACAGGAAAATCAGCCCCAGCATTTT. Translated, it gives CASSRAGQENQPQHF.

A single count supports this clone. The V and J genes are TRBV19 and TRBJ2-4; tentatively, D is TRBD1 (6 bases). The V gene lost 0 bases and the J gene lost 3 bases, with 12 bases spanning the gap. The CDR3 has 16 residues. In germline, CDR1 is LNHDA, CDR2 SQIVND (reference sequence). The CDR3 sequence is CASSIEGAKGKNIQYF. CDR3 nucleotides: TGTGCCAGTAGTATAGAGGGGGCAAAGGGCAAAAACATTCAGTACTTC.

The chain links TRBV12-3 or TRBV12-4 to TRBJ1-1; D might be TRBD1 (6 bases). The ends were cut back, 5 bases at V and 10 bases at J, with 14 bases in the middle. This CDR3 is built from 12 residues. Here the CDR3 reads CASSRQVIGAFF. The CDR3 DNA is TGTGCCAGCAGTCGACAGGTAATCGGAGCTTTCTTT.

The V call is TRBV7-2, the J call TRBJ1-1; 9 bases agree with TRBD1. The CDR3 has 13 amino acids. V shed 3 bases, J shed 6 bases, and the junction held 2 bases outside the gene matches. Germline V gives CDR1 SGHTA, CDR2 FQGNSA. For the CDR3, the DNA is TGTGCCAGCAGCTTTAGGGACAGGGCTGAAGCTTTCTTT. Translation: CASSFRDRAEAFF.

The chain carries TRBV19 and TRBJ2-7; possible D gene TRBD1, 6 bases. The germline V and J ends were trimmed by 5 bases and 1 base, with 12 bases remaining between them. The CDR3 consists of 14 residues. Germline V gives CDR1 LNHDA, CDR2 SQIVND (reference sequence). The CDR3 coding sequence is TGTGCCAGTAGTCAACAGGGCGGATCCTACGAGCAGTACTTC. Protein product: CASSQQGGSYEQYF.

The CDR3 DNA reads TGTGCCAGCAGTGACGCCCCGGACCCGGGACTAGCGGGAGATGAGCAGTTCTTC. It encodes CASSDAPDPGLAGDEQFF. The rearrangement uses TRBV6-1 and TRBJ2-1, with 14 positions matching TRBD2. The V gene's germline CDR1 is MNHNS and CDR2 SASEGT. The ends lost 3 bases at V and 8 bases at J; junction bases unmatched: 12. The CDR3 consists of 18 residues.

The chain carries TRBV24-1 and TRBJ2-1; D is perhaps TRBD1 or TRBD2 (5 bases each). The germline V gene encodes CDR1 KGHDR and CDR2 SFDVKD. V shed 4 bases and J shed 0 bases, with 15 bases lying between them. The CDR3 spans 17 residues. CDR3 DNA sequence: TGTGCCACCAGTGAACCGGGACCTGCGTCCTCCTACAATGAGCAGTTCTTC. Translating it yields CATSEPGPASSYNEQFF.

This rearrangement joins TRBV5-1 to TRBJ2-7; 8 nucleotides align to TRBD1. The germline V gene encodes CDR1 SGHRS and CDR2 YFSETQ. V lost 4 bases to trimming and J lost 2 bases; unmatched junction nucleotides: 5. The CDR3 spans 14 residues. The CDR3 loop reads CASSIQGGPYEQYF. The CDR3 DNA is TGCGCCAGCAGCATACAGGGGGGCCCCTACGAGCAGTACTTC.

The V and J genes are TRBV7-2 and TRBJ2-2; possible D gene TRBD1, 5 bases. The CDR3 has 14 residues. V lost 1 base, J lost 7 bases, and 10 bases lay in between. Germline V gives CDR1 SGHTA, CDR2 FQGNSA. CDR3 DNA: TGTGCCAGCAGCTTAGAGTCCAGGGTCGGGGAGCTGTTTTTT. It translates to CASSLESRVGELFF.